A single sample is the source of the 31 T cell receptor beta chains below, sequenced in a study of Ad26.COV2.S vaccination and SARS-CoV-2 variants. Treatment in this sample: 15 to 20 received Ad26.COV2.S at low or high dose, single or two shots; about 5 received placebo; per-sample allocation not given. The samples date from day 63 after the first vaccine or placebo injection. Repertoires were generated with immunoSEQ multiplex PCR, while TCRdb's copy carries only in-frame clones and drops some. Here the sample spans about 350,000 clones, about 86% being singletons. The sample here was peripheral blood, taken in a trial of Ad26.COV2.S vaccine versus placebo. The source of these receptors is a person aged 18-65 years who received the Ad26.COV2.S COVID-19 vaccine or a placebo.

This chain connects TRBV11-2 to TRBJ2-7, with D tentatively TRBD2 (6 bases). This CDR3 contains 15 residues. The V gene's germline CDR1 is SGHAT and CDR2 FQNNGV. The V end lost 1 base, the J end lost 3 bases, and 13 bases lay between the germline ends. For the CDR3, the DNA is TGTGCCAGCAGCTTAGGTGATCCGGGACTCTACGAGCAGTACTTC. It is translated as CASSLGDPGLYEQYF.

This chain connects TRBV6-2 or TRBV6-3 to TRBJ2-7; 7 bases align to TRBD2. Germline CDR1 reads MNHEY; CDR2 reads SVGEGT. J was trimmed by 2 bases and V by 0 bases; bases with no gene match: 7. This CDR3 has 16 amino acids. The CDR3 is CASSYSFQRDTYEQYF. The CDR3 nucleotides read TGTGCCAGCAGTTACTCGTTCCAGCGGGATACCTACGAGCAGTACTTC.

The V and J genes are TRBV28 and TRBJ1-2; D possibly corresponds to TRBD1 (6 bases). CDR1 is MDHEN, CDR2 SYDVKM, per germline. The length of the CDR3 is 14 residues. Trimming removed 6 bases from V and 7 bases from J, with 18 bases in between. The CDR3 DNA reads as TGTGCCAGCAGAGCCCCAGGGGTTAGTCTTGGCTACACCTTC. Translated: CASRAPGVSLGYTF.

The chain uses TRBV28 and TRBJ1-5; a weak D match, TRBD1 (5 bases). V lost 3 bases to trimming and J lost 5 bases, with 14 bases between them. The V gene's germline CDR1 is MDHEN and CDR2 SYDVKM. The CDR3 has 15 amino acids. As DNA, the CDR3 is TGTGCCAGCAGTTTTGGGGGGTTAGGGGATCAGCCCCAGCATTTT. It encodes CASSFGGLGDQPQHF.

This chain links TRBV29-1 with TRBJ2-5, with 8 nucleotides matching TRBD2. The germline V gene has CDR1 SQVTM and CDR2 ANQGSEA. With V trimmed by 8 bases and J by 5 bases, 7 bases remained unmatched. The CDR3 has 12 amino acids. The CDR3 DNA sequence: TGCAGCATAAGCGGCGGGGGGGAGACCCAGTACTTC. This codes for CSISGGGETQYF.

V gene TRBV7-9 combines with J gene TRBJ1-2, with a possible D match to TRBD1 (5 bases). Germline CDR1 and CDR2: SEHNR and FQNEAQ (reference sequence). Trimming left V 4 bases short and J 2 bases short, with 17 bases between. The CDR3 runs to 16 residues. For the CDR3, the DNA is TGTGCCAGCAGCTACCGTGAGCAGACAGAGAACTATGGCTACACCTTC. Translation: CASSYREQTENYGYTF.

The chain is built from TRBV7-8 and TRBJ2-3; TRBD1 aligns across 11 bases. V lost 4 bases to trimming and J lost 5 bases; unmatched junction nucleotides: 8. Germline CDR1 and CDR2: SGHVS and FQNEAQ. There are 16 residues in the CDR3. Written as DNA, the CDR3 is TGTGCCAGCAGCTCGCGGACAGGGGGCGCGGGAGATACGCAGTATTTT. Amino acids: CASSSRTGGAGDTQYF.

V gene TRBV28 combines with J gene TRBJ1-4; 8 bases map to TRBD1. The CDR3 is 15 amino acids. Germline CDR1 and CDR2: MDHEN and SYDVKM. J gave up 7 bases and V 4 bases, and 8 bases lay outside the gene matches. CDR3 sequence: CASSSGQGAGEKLFF. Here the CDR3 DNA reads TGTGCCAGCAGTTCCGGCCAGGGGGCCGGTGAAAAACTGTTTTTT.

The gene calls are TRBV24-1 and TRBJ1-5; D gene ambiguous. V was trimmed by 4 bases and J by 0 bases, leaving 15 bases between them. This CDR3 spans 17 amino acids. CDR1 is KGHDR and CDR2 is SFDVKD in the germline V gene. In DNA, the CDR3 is TGTGCCACCAGTGAAACGTCCCGACGCCATAGCAATCAGCCCCAGCATTTT. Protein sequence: CATSETSRRHSNQPQHF.

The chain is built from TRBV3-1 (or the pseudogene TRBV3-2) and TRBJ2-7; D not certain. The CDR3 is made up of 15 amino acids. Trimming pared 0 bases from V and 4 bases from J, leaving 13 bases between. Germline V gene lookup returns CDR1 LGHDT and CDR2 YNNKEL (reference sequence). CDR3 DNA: TGTGCCAGCAGCCAAGATCAAGGTCGGGCATACGAGCAGTACTTC. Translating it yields CASSQDQGRAYEQYF.

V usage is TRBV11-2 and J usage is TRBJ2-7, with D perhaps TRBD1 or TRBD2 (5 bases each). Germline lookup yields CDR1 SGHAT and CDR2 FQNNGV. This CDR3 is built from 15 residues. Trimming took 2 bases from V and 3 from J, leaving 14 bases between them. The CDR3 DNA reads TGTGCCAGCAGCTTAACCCGGGACGACTACTACGAGCAGTACTTC. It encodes CASSLTRDDYYEQYF.

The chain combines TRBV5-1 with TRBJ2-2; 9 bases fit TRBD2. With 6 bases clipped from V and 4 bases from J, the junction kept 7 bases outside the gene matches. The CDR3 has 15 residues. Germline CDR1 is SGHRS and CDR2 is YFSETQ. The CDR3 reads CASTQAGGSTGELFF. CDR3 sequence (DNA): TGCGCCAGCACCCAAGCGGGGGGTAGCACCGGGGAGCTGTTTTTT.

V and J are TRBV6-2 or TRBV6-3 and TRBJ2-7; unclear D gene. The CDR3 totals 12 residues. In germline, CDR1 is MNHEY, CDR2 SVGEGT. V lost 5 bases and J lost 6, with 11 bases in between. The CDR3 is CASSHPNGEQYF. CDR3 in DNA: TGTGCCAGCAGTCACCCCAACGGCGAGCAGTACTTC.

CDR3 region: CASSSRSGSNTGELFF. In DNA form, the CDR3 reads TGTGCCAGCAGCTCAAGGAGCGGGAGCAATACCGGGGAGCTGTTTTTT. The chain employs TRBV7-6 and TRBJ2-2; 8 bases are shared with TRBD2. Trimming took 4 bases from V and 5 from J; bases not matched to a gene: 9. The CDR3 has 16 amino acids. Germline-derived CDR1 and CDR2 are SGHVS and FNYEAQ.

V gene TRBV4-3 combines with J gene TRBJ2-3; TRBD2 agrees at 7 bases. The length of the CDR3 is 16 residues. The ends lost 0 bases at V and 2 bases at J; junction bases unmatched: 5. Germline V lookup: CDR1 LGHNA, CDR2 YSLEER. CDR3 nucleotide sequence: TGCGCCAGCAGCCAAGATTGGGGGGGACCCACAGATACGCAGTATTTT. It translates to CASSQDWGGPTDTQYF.

The CDR3 nucleotides read TGTGCCAGTAGTATTTCCTCCCTAGGCAATGAGCAGTTCTTC. Translation: CASSISSLGNEQFF. The V gene is TRBV19, the J gene TRBJ2-1, with D unresolved. Per germline, CDR1 LNHDA and CDR2 SQIVND (reference sequence). This CDR3 comprises 14 residues. Trimming stripped 3 bases from V and 6 bases from J, with 12 bases between. Full variable domain (rest looked up from reference TRBV19 and TRBJ2-1): DGGITQSPKYLFRKEGQNVTLSCEQNLNHDAMYWYRQDPGQGLRLIYYSQIVNDFQKGDIAEGYSVSREKKESFPLTVTSAQKNPTAFYLCASSISSLGNEQFFGPGTRLTVL.

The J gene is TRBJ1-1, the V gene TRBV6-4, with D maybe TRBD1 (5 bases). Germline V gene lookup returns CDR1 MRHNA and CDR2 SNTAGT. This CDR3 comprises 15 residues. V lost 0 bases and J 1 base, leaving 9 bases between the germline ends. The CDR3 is CASSDSGTANTEAFF. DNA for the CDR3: TGTGCCAGCAGTGACTCGGGGACGGCGAACACTGAAGCTTTCTTT.

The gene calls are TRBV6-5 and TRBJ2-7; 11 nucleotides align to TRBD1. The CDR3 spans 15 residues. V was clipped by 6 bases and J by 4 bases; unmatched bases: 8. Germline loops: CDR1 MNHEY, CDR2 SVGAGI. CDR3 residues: CASSHLRDRGYEQYF. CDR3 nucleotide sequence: TGTGCCAGCAGCCATCTCCGGGACAGGGGGTACGAGCAGTACTTC.

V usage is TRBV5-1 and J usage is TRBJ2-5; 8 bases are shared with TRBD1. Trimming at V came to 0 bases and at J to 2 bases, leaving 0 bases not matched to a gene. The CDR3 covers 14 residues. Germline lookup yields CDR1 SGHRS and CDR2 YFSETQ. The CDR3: CASSLGDRQETQYF. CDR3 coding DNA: TGCGCCAGCAGCTTGGGGGACAGGCAAGAGACCCAGTACTTC.

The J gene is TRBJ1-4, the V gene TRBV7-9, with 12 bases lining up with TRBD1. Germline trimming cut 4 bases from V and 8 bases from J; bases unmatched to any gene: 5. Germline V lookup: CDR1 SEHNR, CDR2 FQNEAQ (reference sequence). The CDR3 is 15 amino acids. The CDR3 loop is CASSSGQGANEKLFF. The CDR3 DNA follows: TGTGCCAGCAGCTCGGGACAGGGGGCCAACGAAAAACTGTTTTTT. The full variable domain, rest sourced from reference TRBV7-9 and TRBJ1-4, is DTGVSQNPRHKITKRGQNVTFRCDPISEHNRLYWYRQTLGQGPEFLTYFQNEAQLEKSRLLSDRFSAERPKGSFSTLEIQRTEQGDSAMYLCASSSGQGANEKLFFGSGTQLSVL.

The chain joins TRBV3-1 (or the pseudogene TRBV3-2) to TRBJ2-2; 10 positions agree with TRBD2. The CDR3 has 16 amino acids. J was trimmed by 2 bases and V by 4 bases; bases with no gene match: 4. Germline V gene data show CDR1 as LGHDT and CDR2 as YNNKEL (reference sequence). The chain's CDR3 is CASSRGLASNTGELFF. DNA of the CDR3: TGTGCCAGCAGCCGGGGACTAGCGTCAAACACCGGGGAGCTGTTTTTT.

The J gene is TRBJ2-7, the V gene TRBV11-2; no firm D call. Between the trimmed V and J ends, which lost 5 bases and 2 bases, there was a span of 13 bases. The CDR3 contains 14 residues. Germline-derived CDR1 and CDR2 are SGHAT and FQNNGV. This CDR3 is CASSQTHGAYEQYF. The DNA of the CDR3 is TGTGCCAGCAGCCAGACTCACGGTGCCTACGAGCAGTACTTC.

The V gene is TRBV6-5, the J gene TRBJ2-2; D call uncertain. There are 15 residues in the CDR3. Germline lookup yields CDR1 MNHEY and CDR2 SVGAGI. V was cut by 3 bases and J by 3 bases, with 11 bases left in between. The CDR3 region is CASSYSDTYTGELFF. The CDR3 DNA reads TGTGCCAGCAGTTATTCTGACACCTACACCGGGGAGCTGTTTTTT.

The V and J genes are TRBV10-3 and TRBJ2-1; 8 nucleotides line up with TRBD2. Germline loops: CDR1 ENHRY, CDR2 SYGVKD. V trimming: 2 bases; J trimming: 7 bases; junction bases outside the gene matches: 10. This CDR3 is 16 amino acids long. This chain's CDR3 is CAISEPGSGTDNEQFF. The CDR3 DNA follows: TGTGCCATCAGTGAGCCAGGTAGCGGGACCGATAATGAGCAGTTCTTC.

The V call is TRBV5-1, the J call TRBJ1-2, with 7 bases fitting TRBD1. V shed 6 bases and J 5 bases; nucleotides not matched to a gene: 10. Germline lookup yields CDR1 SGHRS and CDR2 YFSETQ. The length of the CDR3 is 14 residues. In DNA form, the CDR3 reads TGCGCCAGCAACTCTGGGGACAGCTTTTATGGCTACACCTTC. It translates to CASNSGDSFYGYTF. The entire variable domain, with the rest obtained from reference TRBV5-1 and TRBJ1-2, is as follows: KAGVTQTPRYLIKTRGQQVTLSCSPISGHRSVSWYQQTPGQGLQFLFEYFSETQRNKGNFPGRFSGRQFSNSRSEMNVSTLELGDSALYLCASNSGDSFYGYTFGSGTRLTVV.

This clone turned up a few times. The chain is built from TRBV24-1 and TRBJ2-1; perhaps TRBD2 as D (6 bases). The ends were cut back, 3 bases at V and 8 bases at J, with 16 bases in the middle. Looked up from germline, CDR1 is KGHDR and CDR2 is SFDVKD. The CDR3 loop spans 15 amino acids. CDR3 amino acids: CATSDRGAFGDEQFF. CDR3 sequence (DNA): TGTGCCACCAGTGATCGCGGGGCATTCGGCGATGAGCAGTTCTTC.

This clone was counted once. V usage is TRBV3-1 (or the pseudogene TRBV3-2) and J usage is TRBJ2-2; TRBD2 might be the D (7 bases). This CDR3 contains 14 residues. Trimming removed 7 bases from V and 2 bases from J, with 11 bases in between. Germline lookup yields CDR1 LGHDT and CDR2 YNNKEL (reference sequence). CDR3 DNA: TGTGCCAGCAAGCGGGGACAAAACACCGGGGAGCTGTTTTTT. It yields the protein CASKRGQNTGELFF.

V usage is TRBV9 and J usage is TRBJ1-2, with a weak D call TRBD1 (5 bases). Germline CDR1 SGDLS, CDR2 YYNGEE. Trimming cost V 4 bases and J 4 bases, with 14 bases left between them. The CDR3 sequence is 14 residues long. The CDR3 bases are TGTGCCAGCAGCCCCGCGGGGGGTTCCTATGGCTACACCTTC. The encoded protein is CASSPAGGSYGYTF.

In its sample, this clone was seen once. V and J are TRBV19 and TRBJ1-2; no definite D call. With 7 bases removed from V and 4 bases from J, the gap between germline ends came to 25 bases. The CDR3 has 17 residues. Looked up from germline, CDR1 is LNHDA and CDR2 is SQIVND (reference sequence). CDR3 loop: CASKEAASDTYSYGYTF. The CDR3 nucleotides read TGTGCCAGTAAAGAAGCGGCGAGTGACACATATTCCTATGGCTACACCTTC.

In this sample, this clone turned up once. The CDR3 spells CASSEAPNTEAFF. Written as DNA, the CDR3 is TGTGCCAGCAGTGAAGCGCCCAACACTGAAGCTTTCTTT. V usage is TRBV6-1 and J usage is TRBJ1-1; the D is unclear. From germline, CDR1 is MNHNS and CDR2 SASEGT. This CDR3 region has 13 residues. V was cut by 0 bases and J by 2 bases, with 4 bases left in between.

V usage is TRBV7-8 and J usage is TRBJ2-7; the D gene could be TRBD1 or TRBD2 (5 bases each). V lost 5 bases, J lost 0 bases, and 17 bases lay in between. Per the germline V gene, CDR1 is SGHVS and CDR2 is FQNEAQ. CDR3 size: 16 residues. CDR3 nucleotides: TGTGCCAGCAGCCCGGGGCGGCAGGCCCCCTCCTACGAGCAGTACTTC. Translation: CASSPGRQAPSYEQYF.